Presented here are 8 T cell receptor beta chains from one specimen sequenced in a study of T cells in women clearing cervical HPV infection. Clones were sequenced by immunoSEQ multiplex PCR, and TCRdb holds only the in-frame ones, with some missing. The sample includes fewer than 35,000 clones. Specimen: blood buffy coat. The origin of the receptors is a woman aged 18 to 75 with a cervical HPV16 infection that either progressed to CIN3+ or cleared (not recorded which).

As regards this clone: The read terminates 3 residues before the CDR3 end, so the remaining end is supplied by the germline J gene. The rearrangement links TRBV5-6 to TRBJ1-1, with TRBD1 identical over 8 bases. The germline CDR1 and CDR2 sequences are SGHDT and YYEEEE. The length of the CDR3 is 14 residues. With V trimmed by 3 bases and J by 0 bases, 1 base remained unmatched. CDR3 DNA (partial): TGTGCCAGCAGCTGGACAGGGCTGAACACTGAA. This gives the protein CASSWTGLNTE. The whole CDR3 region reads CASSWTGLNTEAFF.

As regards this clone: The observed sequence ends 3 residues before the CDR3 terminus, with the missing tail filled in from the germline J gene. This chain connects TRBV7-2 to TRBJ2-3, with D perhaps TRBD2 (6 bases). Germline V gene sequence: CDR1 SGHTA, CDR2 FQGNSA. The ends were cut back, 5 bases at V and 4 bases at J, with 13 bases in the middle. This CDR3 region has 14 residues. The sequenced part of the CDR3 DNA is TGTGCCAGCAGCCGGACTACCTTCGCAGATACG. Translating gives CASSRTTFADT. The CDR3, in full, reads CASSRTTFADTQYF.

About this clone: The CDR3 end falls 3 residues outside the read, so it is completed with the germline J gene. The V gene is TRBV5-1, the J gene TRBJ2-7; 7 nucleotides line up with TRBD1. Germline values: CDR1 SGHRS, CDR2 YFSETQ. V shed 4 bases and J 2 bases; nucleotides not matched to a gene: 12. The CDR3 loop spans 16 amino acids. CDR3 DNA, as far as it was read: TGCGCCAGCAGCACGGGGACAGCCGTACTACCCTACGAG. Its translation: CASSTGTAVLPYE. The whole CDR3 region reads CASSTGTAVLPYEQYF.

Comment on this clone: The CDR3 end is not reached by the read, which stops 3 residues before it; the germline J gene fills it in. The chain employs TRBV6-1 and TRBJ1-2; D not certain. Germline CDR1 and CDR2: MNHNS and SASEGT. V lost 2 bases, J lost 4 bases, and 8 bases lay in between. The CDR3 is 13 residues long. The CDR3 reads CASSEQEAYGYTF. CDR3 bases read: TGTGCCAGCAGTGAACAGGAGGCCTATGGC.

Concerning this clone: With the read ending 3 residues before the CDR3 end, the germline J gene is used to fill in that end. The chain employs TRBV7-2 and TRBJ2-1; D is tentatively TRBD1 or TRBD2 (6 bases each). The CDR3 has 13 residues. Germline lookup yields CDR1 SGHTA and CDR2 FQGNSA. Deletions cut 4 bases from V and 7 bases from J, with 11 bases between. The sequenced CDR3 bases are TGTGCCAGCAGCTCCCAGGGGAGGAATGAG. It yields the protein CASSSQGRNE. The whole CDR3 reads CASSSQGRNEQFF.

A note on this clone: The read comes to an end 3 residues before the CDR3 does, leaving the germline J gene to fill in the end. The J gene is TRBJ1-2, the V gene TRBV29-1; weak D call: TRBD1 (6 bases). From germline, CDR1 is SQVTM and CDR2 ANQGSEA. The CDR3 is made up of 12 amino acids. V lost 7 bases, J lost 3 bases, and 12 bases lay in between. The part of the CDR3 DNA that was read is TGCAGCGGAGAAGGGGGAGACTATGGC. Translating gives CSGEGGDYG. The whole CDR3 is CSGEGGDYGYTF.

Remarks on this clone: The CDR3 end is not reached by the read, which stops 3 residues before it; the germline J gene fills it in. The chain combines TRBV18 with TRBJ2-3; maybe TRBD2 (6 bases). The germline V gene encodes CDR1 KGHSH and CDR2 LQKENI. CDR3 length: 16 amino acids. CDR3 loop: CASSPPVSLPGETQYF. Partial CDR3 DNA: TGTGCCAGCTCACCACCAGTTAGCCTTCCGGGGGAGACG. Full variable domain (rest looked up from reference TRBV18 and TRBJ2-3): NAGVMQNPRHLVRRRGQEARLRCSPMKGHSHVYWYRQLPEEGLKFMVYLQKENIIDESGMPKERFSAEFPKEGPSILRIQQVVRGDSAAYFCASSPPVSLPGETQYFGPGTRLTVL.

On this clone: The CDR3 end is not reached by the read, which stops 3 residues before it; the germline J gene fills it in. The chain recombines TRBV7-2 with TRBJ2-3, with 16 bases aligning to TRBD2. The germline gives CDR1 SGHTA, CDR2 FQGNSA. CDR3 length: 14 residues. The CDR3 region is CASSSGLAGGPQYF. The CDR3 DNA, read in part, is TGTGCCAGCAGCTCGGGACTAGCGGGAGGGCCG. The variable domain in full, with the rest retrieved from reference TRBV7-2 and TRBJ2-3, is GAGVSQSPSNKVTEKGKDVELRCDPISGHTALYWYRQSLGQGLEFLIYFQGNSAPDKSGLPSDRFSAERTGGSVSTLTIQRTQQEDSAVYLCASSSGLAGGPQYFGPGTRLTVL.